The clone carrying this T cell receptor beta chain appeared many times. This specimen comes from a study of breast tumors, draining lymph nodes, adjacent tissues. Axillary draining lymph nodes of breast cancer patients supplied the node samples. TCRdb re-analysed the multiplex PCR reads in MiXCR, keeping a single row per CDR3 protein. Of roughly 260,000 distinct CDR3 sequences listed, over 30% were seen once; the top ten hold more than 1%. This receptor was obtained from a female donor with breast cancer. Some clones in this sample may be carry-over from other donors' samples. Sequenced material: axillary lymph node tissue.

This chain's CDR3 is CASSVSTGDLYEQYF. CDR3 bases: TGTGCCAGCAGCGTATCAACGGGAGATCTCTACGAGCAGTACTTC. The rearrangement links TRBV9 to TRBJ2-7; D perhaps matches TRBD2 (6 bases). The CDR3 has 15 residues. Germline V CDR1 and CDR2: SGDLS, YYNGEE. Trimming stripped 1 base from V and 3 bases from J, with 14 bases between.